This record concerns one TCR beta chain sequence. All enrollees were about 18 to 90 years old and from fewer than 25 US areas. The CDR3 spans 15 residues. Unmatched junction bases numbered 10, after V lost 5 bases and J lost 4 bases. The V gene's germline CDR1 is SGHVS and CDR2 FQNEAQ. The data are from a study of blood T cell repertoires in COVID-19. Sequenced by immunoSEQ multiplex PCR; TCRdb stores in-frame clones only, minus some. Of fewer than 250,000 clones listed, 90% are singletons. The material sequenced was PBMCs or T cells enriched from blood (not recorded which). The chain links TRBV7-8 to TRBJ2-7; 8 bases align to TRBD2. This TCR derives from a man under 40 who had been exposed to COVID-19. The CDR3 sequence is CASSDREGKNYEQYF. DNA of the CDR3: TGTGCCAGCAGCGATCGGGAGGGGAAAAATTACGAGCAGTACTTC.